Following are 15 T cell receptor beta chains from one sample sequenced in a study of cytomegalovirus exposure and HLA in healthy donors. The data were produced by immunoSEQ multiplex PCR, yet TCRdb's version contains in-frame clones alone and is incomplete. This repertoire shows under 250,000 clones, around four fifths found once; its top ten account for 5.5% to 6.5%. Sequencing input: PBMCs. The receptors were sampled from a woman between 18 and 29 years old in good health and CMV-seronegative.

The sample holds one count of this clone. The rearrangement uses TRBV5-1 and TRBJ2-7; 7 positions match TRBD1. CDR1 and CDR2 (germline): SGHRS, YFSETQ. V dropped 4 bases and J dropped 0; count of bases not matched to a gene: 1. The CDR3 loop spans 13 amino acids. CDR3 region: CASSGTDSYEQYF. The CDR3 region has the DNA TGCGCCAGCAGCGGGACAGACTCCTACGAGCAGTACTTC.

The J gene is TRBJ2-3, the V gene TRBV4-2, with D uncertain. V lost 0 bases to trimming and J lost 5 bases, with 12 bases between them. Germline CDR1 is LGHNA and CDR2 is YNFKEQ. The CDR3 runs 15 residues. The chain's CDR3 is CASSQERYQRDTQYF. The DNA for the CDR3 is TGTGCCAGCAGCCAAGAGAGGTACCAGAGAGATACGCAGTATTTT.

This chain connects TRBV25-1 to TRBJ1-2; 7 bases map to TRBD1. This CDR3 spans 16 amino acids. V dropped 3 bases and J dropped 4; count of bases not matched to a gene: 11. Germline V CDR1 and CDR2: MGHDK, SYGVNS. Written as DNA, the CDR3 is TGTGCCAGCAGTGAGATAGGGGGCGATAGGCTCTATGGCTACACCTTC. As protein: CASSEIGGDRLYGYTF.

A remark on this clone: At one boundary the junction diverges from the germline segment, which might be a read error. The V and J genes are TRBV4-1 and TRBJ1-2, with 7 bases fitting TRBD1. Germline V gene sequence: CDR1 MGHRA, CDR2 YSYEKL. This CDR3 has 11 residues. The CDR3 loop is CASSHSGGPDF. In DNA form, the CDR3 reads TGCGCCAGCAGCCATTCAGGGGGGCCGGACTTC.

On this clone itself: Additional DNA sequences in this sample encode the identical CDR3. The J gene is TRBJ2-7, the V gene TRBV5-4; D perhaps matches TRBD2 (5 bases). There are 13 residues in the CDR3. CDR1 SGHNT and CDR2 YYREEE come from the germline V gene (reference sequence). The V end was cut by 0 bases, the J end by 2 bases, with 6 bases between. The CDR3 DNA reads TGTGCCAGCAGCTTGGCCGGGACCTACGAGCAGTACTTC. Translating it yields CASSLAGTYEQYF. The whole variable domain, remainder taken from reference TRBV5-4 and TRBJ2-7, is ETGVTQSPTHLIKTRGQQVTLRCSSQSGHNTVSWYQQALGQGPQFIFQYYREEENGRGNFPPRFSGLQFPNYSSELNVNALELDDSALYLCASSLAGTYEQYFGPGTRLTVT.

This sequence joins TRBV7-9 and TRBJ2-1; 10 nucleotides align to TRBD2. The CDR3 extends over 16 amino acids. From germline, CDR1 is SEHNR and CDR2 FQNEAQ (reference sequence). The V gene end was trimmed by 1 base and the J gene end by 8 bases; junction bases not matched to a gene: 8. The CDR3 here is CASSLVRGTSEDEQFF. The CDR3 DNA reads TGTGCCAGCAGCTTAGTGAGGGGGACTAGCGAGGATGAGCAGTTCTTC.

The chain combines TRBV27 with TRBJ1-1; possible D gene TRBD1, 6 bases. Germline V CDR1 and CDR2: MNHEY, SMNVEV (reference sequence). The CDR3 spans 20 residues. Trimming shortened V by 7 bases and J by 0 bases, and 30 bases separated the two germline ends. CDR3 amino acids: CASTTLRGAVSVGLNTEAFF. The CDR3 DNA reads as TGTGCCAGCACTACCCTCAGGGGCGCGGTGTCGGTGGGCCTGAACACTGAAGCTTTCTTT.

This chain joins TRBV2 and TRBJ2-2; either TRBD1 or TRBD2 may fit D (6 bases each). The germline V gene has CDR1 SNHLY and CDR2 FYNNEI. The CDR3 loop spans 16 amino acids. V dropped 5 bases and J dropped 0 bases, with 13 bases sitting between them. The chain's CDR3 is CASSRVGGANTGELFF. The CDR3 DNA sequence: TGTGCCAGCAGTCGGGTCGGGGGCGCGAACACCGGGGAGCTGTTTTTT.

This chain connects TRBV27 to TRBJ2-1; a weak D match, TRBD2 (6 bases). The germline CDR1 and CDR2 sequences are MNHEY and SMNVEV (reference sequence). The CDR3 sequence is 15 residues long. Trimming left V 2 bases short and J 3 bases short, with 11 bases between. In DNA form, the CDR3 reads TGTGCCAGCAGTTTAAGGACTACTTACTACAATGAGCAGTTCTTC. The encoded protein is CASSLRTTYYNEQFF.

The chain carries TRBV5-1 and TRBJ2-1, with TRBD2 matching 7 bases. V lost 7 bases to trimming and J lost 5 bases; unmatched junction nucleotides: 6. The CDR3 contains 13 residues. Germline-derived CDR1 and CDR2 are SGHRS and YFSETQ. In DNA, the CDR3 is TGCGCCAGCGGCCCTAGCGGTCACAATGAGCAGTTCTTC. It codes for CASGPSGHNEQFF.

The chain couples TRBV27 to TRBJ2-1; possibly TRBD1 or TRBD2 for D (5 bases each). V lost 8 bases to trimming and J lost 1 base, with 9 bases between them. The CDR3 is 13 amino acids. From germline, CDR1 is MNHEY and CDR2 SMNVEV (reference sequence). This CDR3 is CASGGRSYNEQFF. CDR3 bases: TGTGCCAGCGGGGGTCGGTCCTACAATGAGCAGTTCTTC.

J is TRBJ1-5 and V is TRBV4-1, with a possible D match to TRBD1 (5 bases). The CDR3 extends over 13 amino acids. V shed 5 bases and J shed 6 bases, with 11 bases lying between them. Germline V gene sequence: CDR1 MGHRA, CDR2 YSYEKL. The CDR3: CASSDGTSQPQHF. CDR3 sequence (DNA): TGCGCCAGCAGCGACGGGACCTCTCAGCCCCAGCATTTT.

The chain is built from TRBV27 and TRBJ2-1; no definite D call. Germline V gene data show CDR1 as MNHEY and CDR2 as SMNVEV (reference sequence). This CDR3 contains 15 residues. Trimming cost V 5 bases and J 0 bases, with 11 bases left between them. CDR3 sequence: CASSPILSSYNEQFF. The DNA of the CDR3 is TGTGCCAGCAGTCCAATACTGAGCTCCTACAATGAGCAGTTCTTC.

This clone showed up just a few times. The J gene is TRBJ2-3, the V gene TRBV6-5, with TRBD1 matching 9 bases. Trimming took 0 bases from V and 5 from J; bases not matched to a gene: 3. Germline V gene lookup returns CDR1 MNHEY and CDR2 SVGAGI. The CDR3 runs 15 residues. CDR3 sequence: CASSYSGQGRDTQYF. The CDR3 nucleotides read TGTGCCAGCAGTTACTCGGGACAGGGTAGAGATACGCAGTATTTT.

V gene TRBV7-8 combines with J gene TRBJ2-7, with D tentatively TRBD1 (5 bases). The germline CDR1 and CDR2 sequences are SGHVS and FQNEAQ. V lost 0 bases to trimming and J lost 3 bases, with 18 bases between them. This CDR3 contains 17 residues. The CDR3 DNA follows: TGTGCCAGCAGCTTAGCTCTCCAGGGAATAATAAGCTACGAGCAGTACTTC. Translating gives CASSLALQGIISYEQYF.